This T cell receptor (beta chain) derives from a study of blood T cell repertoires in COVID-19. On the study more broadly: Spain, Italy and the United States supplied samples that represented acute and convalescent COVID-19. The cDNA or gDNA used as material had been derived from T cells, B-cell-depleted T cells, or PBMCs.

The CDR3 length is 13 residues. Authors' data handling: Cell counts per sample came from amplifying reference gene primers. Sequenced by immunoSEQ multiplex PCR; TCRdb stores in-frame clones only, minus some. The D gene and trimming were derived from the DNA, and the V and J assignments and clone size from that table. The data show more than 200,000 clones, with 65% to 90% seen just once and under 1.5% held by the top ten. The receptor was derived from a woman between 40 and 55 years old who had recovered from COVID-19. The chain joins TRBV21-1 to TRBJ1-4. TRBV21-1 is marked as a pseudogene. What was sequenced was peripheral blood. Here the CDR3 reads CASRFMGGESVFF. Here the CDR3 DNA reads TGTGCCAGCCGCTTTATGGGAGGGGAAAGTGTGTTTTTT.